These 10 T cell receptor beta chains came from one sample sequenced in a study of regulatory T cells in long-lasting Graves disease. Time point defined: newly diagnosed GD, antithyroid drugs for less than 3 months. Extracted RNA from PBMCs served as the source of the TCR library. CDR3-region Arm-PCR and iRepertoire HTBI primers produced the TCR beta libraries. TCRdb itself ran the multiplex PCR reads through MiXCR, one entry per CDR3 protein. The sample comprises around 480,000 distinct CDR3 sequences, more than 15% of which are singletons, and around a quarter rests with the top ten. These data also featured in a second study, about T cells in Graves' hyperthyroidism and ophthalmopathy.

This specimen consisted of peripheral blood mononuclear cells (PBMCs), obtained at new diagnosis, from a patient treated with antithyroid drugs. These receptors were collected from a woman in her forties or fifties with Graves disease.

This clonotype was detected many times. The gene calls are TRBV28 and TRBJ1-2; 11 nucleotides match TRBD1. The germline gives CDR1 MDHEN, CDR2 SYDVKM. V lost 4 bases, J lost 7 bases, and 5 bases stayed unmatched. This CDR3 comprises 14 residues. CDR3 sequence reads: CASSSAGTGGGYTF. The DNA for the CDR3 is TGTGCCAGCAGTTCCGCCGGGACAGGGGGTGGCTACACCTTC.

This clonotype was seen repeatedly, ten times or more. This rearrangement joins TRBV6-1 to TRBJ2-3; the D is unclear. Germline values: CDR1 MNHNS, CDR2 SASEGT. The CDR3 runs to 12 residues. Trimming removed 0 bases at V and 7 bases at J, with 5 bases between. CDR3 sequence reads: CASSEAGYTQYF. The CDR3, as DNA: TGTGCCAGCAGTGAAGCGGGCTATACGCAGTATTTT.

A note on this clonotype: A much larger clonotype is one base distant, so this may be a read error. The CDR3 does not end in the conserved phenylalanine or tryptophan, so this is likely a read error. V and J are TRBV7-9 and TRBJ1-5; possibly TRBD1 for D (6 bases). Trimming took 6 bases from V and 7 from J, leaving 19 bases between them. Germline CDR1 SEHNR, CDR2 FQNEAQ (reference sequence). The length of the CDR3 is 15 residues. The CDR3 sequence is CASSPDDGGRQPQHL. Written as DNA, the CDR3 is TGTGCCAGCAGTCCCGACGATGGGGGGCGCCAGCCCCAGCATCTT.

This clonotype was detected a few times. As DNA, the CDR3 is TGTGCCAGCAGTGCGGCAGGCTACGAGCAGTACTTC. It codes for CASSAAGYEQYF. The J gene is TRBJ2-7, the V gene TRBV25-1; D is uncertain. Trimming removed 4 bases at V and 3 bases at J, with 7 bases between. CDR1 is MGHDK and CDR2 is SYGVNS in the germline V gene. The CDR3 loop spans 12 amino acids.

The chain uses TRBV11-2 and TRBJ1-6; a weak D match, TRBD1 (6 bases). CDR3 length equals 13 residues. V lost 5 bases, J lost 11 bases, and 13 bases lay in between. Looked up from germline, CDR1 is SGHAT and CDR2 is FQNNGV. The DNA of the CDR3 is TGTGCCAGCAGCCTGGAGGGGGAGACACCCCTCCACTTT. It is translated as CASSLEGETPLHF. The full variable domain, its missing parts supplied by reference TRBV11-2 and TRBJ1-6, is EAGVAQSPRYKIIEKRQSVAFWCNPISGHATLYWYQQILGQGPKLLIQFQNNGVVDDSQLPKDRFSAERLKGVDSTLKIQPAKLEDSAVYLCASSLEGETPLHFGNGTRLTVT.

This clonotype was observed at least ten times. The rearrangement uses TRBV28 and TRBJ1-6; D is undetermined. V shed 0 bases and J shed 7 bases, with 1 base lying between them. The V gene's germline CDR1 is MDHEN and CDR2 SYDVKM. The CDR3 extends over 12 amino acids. CDR3 in DNA: TGTGCCAGCAGTTTATGGAATTCACCCCTCCACTTT. Protein: CASSLWNSPLHF. Drawing the rest from reference TRBV28 and TRBJ1-6, the complete variable domain is DVKVTQSSRYLVKRTGEKVFLECVQDMDHENMFWYRQDPGLGLRLIYFSYDVKMKEKGDIPEGYSVSREKKERFSLILESASTNQTSMYLCASSLWNSPLHFGNGTRLTVT.

At least ten counts were recorded for this clonotype. This chain links TRBV30 with TRBJ1-6, with D possibly matching TRBD1 (6 bases). The germline V gene has CDR1 GTSNPN and CDR2 SVGIG (reference sequence). The CDR3 covers 15 residues. V lost 5 bases to trimming and J lost 0 bases, with 11 bases between them. Written as DNA, the CDR3 is TGTGCCTGGCGTCAACAGGGCTCCTATAATTCACCCCTCCACTTT. Its translation is CAWRQQGSYNSPLHF. Based on the CDR3 plus reference TRBV30 and TRBJ1-6, the full variable domain is SQTIHQWPATLVQPVGSPLSLECTVEGTSNPNLYWYRQAAGRGLQLLFYSVGIGQISSEVPQNLSASRPQDRQFILSSKKLLLSDSGFYLCAWRQQGSYNSPLHFGNGTRLTVT.

This clonotype came up a few times. The chain employs TRBV24-1 and TRBJ2-2; either TRBD1 or TRBD2 may fit D (5 bases each). V was clipped by 6 bases and J by 4 bases, with 8 bases between them. The CDR3 loop spans 13 amino acids. Germline lookup yields CDR1 KGHDR and CDR2 SFDVKD. The CDR3 nucleotides read TGTGCCACCAGTCGGGACGGCACCGGGGAGCTGTTTTTT. Translating it yields CATSRDGTGELFF.

The CDR3 reads CATSDPAQGGNQPQHF. The CDR3 bases are TGTGCCACCAGTGACCCCGCACAGGGGGGCAATCAGCCCCAGCATTTT. This chain connects TRBV24-1 to TRBJ1-5; the match to TRBD1 covers 8 bases. This CDR3 region has 16 residues. V shed 4 bases, J shed 2 bases, and the junction held 6 bases outside the gene matches. The germline V gene has CDR1 KGHDR and CDR2 SFDVKD.

Ten or more counts support this clonotype. The chain has TRBV7-9 and TRBJ1-1; 7 nucleotides agree with TRBD1. With 5 bases clipped from V and 5 bases from J, the junction kept 8 bases outside the gene matches. Germline V gene data show CDR1 as SEHNR and CDR2 as FQNEAQ (reference sequence). This CDR3 spans 14 amino acids. CDR3 in amino acids: CASSRTGARTEAFF. The CDR3 bases are TGTGCCAGCAGCCGAACAGGGGCGAGGACTGAAGCTTTCTTT.